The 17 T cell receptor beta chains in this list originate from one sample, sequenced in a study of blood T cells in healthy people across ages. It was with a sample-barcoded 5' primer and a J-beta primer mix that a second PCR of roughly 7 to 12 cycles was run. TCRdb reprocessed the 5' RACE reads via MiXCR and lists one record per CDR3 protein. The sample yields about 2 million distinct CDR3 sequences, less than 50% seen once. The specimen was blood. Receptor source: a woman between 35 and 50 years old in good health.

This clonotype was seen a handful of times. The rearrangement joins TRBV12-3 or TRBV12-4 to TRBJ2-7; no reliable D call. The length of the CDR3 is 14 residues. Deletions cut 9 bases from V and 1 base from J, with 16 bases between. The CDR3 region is CASVNWSPSYEQYF. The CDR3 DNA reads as TGTGCCAGTGTTAACTGGAGTCCTTCCTACGAGCAGTACTTC.

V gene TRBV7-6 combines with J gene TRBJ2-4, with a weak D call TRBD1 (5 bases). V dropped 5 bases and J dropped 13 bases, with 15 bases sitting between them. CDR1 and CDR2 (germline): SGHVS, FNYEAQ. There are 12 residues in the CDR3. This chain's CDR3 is CASSPTQGAQYF. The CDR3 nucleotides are TGTGCCAGCAGCCCCACACAAGGGGCCCAGTACTTC.

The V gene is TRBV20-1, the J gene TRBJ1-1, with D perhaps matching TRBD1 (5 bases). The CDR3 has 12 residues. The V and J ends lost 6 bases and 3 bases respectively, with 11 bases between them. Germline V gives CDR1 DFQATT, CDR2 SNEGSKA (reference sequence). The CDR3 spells CSAQGGDTEAFF. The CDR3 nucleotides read TGCAGTGCCCAGGGCGGAGACACTGAAGCTTTCTTT.

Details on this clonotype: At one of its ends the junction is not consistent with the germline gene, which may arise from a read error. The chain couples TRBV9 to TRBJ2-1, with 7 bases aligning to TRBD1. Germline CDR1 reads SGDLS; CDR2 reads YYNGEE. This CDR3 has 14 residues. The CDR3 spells CANSVGDSYNEQFF. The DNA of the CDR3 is TGTGCCAACAGCGTCGGGGACAGTTACAATGAGCAGTTCTTC.

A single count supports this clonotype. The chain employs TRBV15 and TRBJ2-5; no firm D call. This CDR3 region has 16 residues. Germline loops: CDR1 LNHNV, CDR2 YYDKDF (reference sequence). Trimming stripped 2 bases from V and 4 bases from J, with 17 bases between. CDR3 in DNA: TGTGCCACCAGCAGACTACCGGTAGCCGGTCCAGAGACCCAGTACTTC. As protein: CATSRLPVAGPETQYF. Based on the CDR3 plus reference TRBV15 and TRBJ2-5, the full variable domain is DAMVIQNPRYQVTQFGKPVTLSCSQTLNHNVMYWYQQKSSQAPKLLFHYYDKDFNNEADTPDNFQSRRPNTSFCFLDIRSPGLGDTAMYLCATSRLPVAGPETQYFGPGTRLLVL.

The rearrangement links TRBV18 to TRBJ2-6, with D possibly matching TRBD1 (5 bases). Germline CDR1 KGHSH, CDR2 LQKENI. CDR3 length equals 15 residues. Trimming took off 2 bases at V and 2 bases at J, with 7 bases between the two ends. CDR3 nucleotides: TGTGCCAGCTCACCATCACAGGCTGGGGCCAACGTCCTGACTTTC. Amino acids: CASSPSQAGANVLTF.

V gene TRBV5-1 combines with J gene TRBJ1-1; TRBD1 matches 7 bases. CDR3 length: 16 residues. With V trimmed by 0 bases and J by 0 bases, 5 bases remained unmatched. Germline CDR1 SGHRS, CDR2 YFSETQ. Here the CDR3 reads CASSLASQGVNTEAFF. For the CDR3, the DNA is TGCGCCAGCAGCTTGGCCAGTCAGGGGGTGAACACTGAAGCTTTCTTT.

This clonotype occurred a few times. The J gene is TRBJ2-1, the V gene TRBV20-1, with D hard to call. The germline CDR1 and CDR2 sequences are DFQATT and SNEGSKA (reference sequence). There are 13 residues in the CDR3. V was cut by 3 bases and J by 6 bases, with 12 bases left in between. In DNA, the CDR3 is TGCAGTGCTAGTCTAGTTGTTGGCAATGAGCAGTTCTTC. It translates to CSASLVVGNEQFF.

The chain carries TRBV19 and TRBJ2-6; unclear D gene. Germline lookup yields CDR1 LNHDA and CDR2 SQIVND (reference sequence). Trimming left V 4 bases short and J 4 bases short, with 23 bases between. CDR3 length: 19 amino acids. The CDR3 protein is CASSKASGPMPGGANVLTF. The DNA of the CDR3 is TGTGCCAGTAGTAAGGCGTCCGGCCCCATGCCAGGAGGGGCCAACGTCCTGACTTTC.

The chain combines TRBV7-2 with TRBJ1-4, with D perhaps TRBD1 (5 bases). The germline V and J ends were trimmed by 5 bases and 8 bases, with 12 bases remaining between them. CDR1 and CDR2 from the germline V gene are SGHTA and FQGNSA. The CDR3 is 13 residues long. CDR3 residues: CASSIDRWEKLFF. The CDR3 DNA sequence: TGTGCCAGCAGCATCGACAGATGGGAAAAACTGTTTTTT.

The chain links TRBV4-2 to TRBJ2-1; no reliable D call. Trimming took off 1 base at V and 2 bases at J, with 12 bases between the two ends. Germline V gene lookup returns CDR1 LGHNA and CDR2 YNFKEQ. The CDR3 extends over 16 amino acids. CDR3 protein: CASSQGLGRTYNEQFF. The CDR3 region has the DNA TGTGCCAGCAGCCAAGGCCTGGGAAGGACCTACAATGAGCAGTTCTTC.

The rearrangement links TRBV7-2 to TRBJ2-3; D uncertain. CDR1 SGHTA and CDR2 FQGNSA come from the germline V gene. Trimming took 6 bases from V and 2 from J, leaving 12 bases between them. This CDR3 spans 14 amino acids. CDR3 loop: CASSSTRFTDTQYF. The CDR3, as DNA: TGTGCCAGCAGTTCAACGAGATTCACAGATACGCAGTATTTT. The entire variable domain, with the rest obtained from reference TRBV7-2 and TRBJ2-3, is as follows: GAGVSQSPSNKVTEKGKDVELRCDPISGHTALYWYRQSLGQGLEFLIYFQGNSAPDKSGLPSDRFSAERTGGSVSTLTIQRTQQEDSAVYLCASSSTRFTDTQYFGPGTRLTVL.

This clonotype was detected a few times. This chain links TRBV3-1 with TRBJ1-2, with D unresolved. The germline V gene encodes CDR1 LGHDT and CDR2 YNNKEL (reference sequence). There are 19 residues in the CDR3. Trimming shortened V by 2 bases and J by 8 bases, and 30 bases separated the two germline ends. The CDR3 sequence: CASSQHAGKGAIHTRGYTF. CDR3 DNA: TGTGCCAGCAGCCAACATGCGGGTAAAGGAGCGATTCATACACGGGGCTACACCTTC.

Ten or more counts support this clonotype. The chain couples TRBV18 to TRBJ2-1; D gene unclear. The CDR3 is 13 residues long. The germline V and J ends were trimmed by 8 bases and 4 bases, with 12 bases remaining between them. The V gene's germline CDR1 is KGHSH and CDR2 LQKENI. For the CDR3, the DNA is TGTGCCAGCAGCCCCCCTGGGTACAATGAGCAGTTCTTC. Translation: CASSPPGYNEQFF. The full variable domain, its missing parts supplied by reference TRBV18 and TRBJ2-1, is NAGVMQNPRHLVRRRGQEARLRCSPMKGHSHVYWYRQLPEEGLKFMVYLQKENIIDESGMPKERFSAEFPKEGPSILRIQQVVRGDSAAYFCASSPPGYNEQFFGPGTRLTVL.

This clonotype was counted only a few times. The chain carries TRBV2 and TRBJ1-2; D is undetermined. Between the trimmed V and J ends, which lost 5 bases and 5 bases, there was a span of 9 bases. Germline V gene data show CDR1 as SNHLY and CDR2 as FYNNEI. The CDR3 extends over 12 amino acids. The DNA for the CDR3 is TGTGCCAGCAGTACACAGAAATATGGCTACACCTTC. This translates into CASSTQKYGYTF.

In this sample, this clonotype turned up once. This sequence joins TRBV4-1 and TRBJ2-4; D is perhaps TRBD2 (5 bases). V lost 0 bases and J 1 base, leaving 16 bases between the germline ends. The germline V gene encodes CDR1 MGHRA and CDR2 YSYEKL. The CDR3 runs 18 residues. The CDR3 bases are TGCGCCAGCAGCCAAGAAATCGGGATCGGCCTCGCCAAAAACATTCAGTACTTC. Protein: CASSQEIGIGLAKNIQYF.

For the CDR3, the DNA is TGTGCCAGCAAAGGACTACCGTTGGATACGCAGTATTTT. Translation: CASKGLPLDTQYF. V usage is TRBV7-2 and J usage is TRBJ2-3, with a tentative D call TRBD2 (6 bases). Trimming removed 7 bases from V and 6 bases from J, with 14 bases in between. From germline, CDR1 is SGHTA and CDR2 FQGNSA. This CDR3 comprises 13 residues.